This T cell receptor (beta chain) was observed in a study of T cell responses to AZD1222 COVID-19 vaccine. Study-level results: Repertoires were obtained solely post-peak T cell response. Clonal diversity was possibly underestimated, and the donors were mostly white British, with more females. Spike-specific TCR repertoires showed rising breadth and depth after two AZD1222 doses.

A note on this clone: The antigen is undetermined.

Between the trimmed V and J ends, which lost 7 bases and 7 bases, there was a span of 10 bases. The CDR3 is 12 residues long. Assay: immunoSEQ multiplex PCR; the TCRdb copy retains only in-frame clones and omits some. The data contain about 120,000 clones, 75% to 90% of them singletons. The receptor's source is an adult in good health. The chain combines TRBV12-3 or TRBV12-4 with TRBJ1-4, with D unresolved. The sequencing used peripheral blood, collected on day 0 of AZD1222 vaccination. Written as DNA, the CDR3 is TGTGCCAGCAACTTCAGGAGTGAAAAACTGTTTTTT. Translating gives CASNFRSEKLFF.